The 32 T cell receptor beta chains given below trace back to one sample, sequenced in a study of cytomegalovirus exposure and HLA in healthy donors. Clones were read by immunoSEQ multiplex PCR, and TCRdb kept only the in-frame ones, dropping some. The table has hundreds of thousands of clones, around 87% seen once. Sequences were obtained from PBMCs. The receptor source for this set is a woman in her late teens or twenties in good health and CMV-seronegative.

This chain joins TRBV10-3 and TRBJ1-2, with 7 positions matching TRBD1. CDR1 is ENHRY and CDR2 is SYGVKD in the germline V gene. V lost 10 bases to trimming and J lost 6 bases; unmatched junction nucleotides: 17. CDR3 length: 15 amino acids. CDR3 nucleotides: TGTGCCACCTCAAAGAAACAGGGGACAGCTAATGGCTACACCTTC. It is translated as CATSKKQGTANGYTF.

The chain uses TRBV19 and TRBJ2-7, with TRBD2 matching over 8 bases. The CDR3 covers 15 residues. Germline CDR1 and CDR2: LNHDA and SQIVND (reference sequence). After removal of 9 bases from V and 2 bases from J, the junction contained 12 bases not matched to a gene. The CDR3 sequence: CASRIKNSGTYEQYF. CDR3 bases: TGTGCCAGCCGAATAAAGAATAGCGGGACCTACGAGCAGTACTTC. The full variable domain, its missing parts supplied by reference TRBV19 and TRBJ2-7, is DGGITQSPKYLFRKEGQNVTLSCEQNLNHDAMYWYRQDPGQGLRLIYYSQIVNDFQKGDIAEGYSVSREKKESFPLTVTSAQKNPTAFYLCASRIKNSGTYEQYFGPGTRLTVT.

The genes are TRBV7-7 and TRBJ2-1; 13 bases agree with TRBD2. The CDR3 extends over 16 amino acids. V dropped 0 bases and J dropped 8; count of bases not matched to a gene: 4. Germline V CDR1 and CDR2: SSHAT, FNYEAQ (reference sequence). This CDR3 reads CASSLAGTSGTHEQFF. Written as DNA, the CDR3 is TGTGCCAGCAGCTTAGCTGGGACTAGCGGGACCCATGAGCAGTTCTTC.

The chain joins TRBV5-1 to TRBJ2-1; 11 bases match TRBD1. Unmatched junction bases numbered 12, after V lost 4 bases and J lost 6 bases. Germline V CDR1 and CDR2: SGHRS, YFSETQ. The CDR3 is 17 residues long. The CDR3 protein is CASSIRDRGARGNEQFF. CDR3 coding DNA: TGCGCCAGCAGCATACGGGACAGGGGGGCCCGTGGCAATGAGCAGTTCTTC.

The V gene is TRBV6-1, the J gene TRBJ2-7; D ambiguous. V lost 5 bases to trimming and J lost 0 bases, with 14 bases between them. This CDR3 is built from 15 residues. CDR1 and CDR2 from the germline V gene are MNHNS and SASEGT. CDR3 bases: TGTGCCAGCAGTCCTAGGCGCTTCCTCTCCTACGAGCAGTACTTC. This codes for CASSPRRFLSYEQYF.

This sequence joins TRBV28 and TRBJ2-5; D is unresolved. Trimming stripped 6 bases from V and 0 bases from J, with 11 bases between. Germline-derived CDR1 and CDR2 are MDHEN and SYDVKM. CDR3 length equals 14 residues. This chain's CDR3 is CASSPDTYQETQYF. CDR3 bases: TGTGCCAGCAGCCCCGACACGTACCAAGAGACCCAGTACTTC. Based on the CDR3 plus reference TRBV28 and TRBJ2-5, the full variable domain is DVKVTQSSRYLVKRTGEKVFLECVQDMDHENMFWYRQDPGLGLRLIYFSYDVKMKEKGDIPEGYSVSREKKERFSLILESASTNQTSMYLCASSPDTYQETQYFGPGTRLLVL.

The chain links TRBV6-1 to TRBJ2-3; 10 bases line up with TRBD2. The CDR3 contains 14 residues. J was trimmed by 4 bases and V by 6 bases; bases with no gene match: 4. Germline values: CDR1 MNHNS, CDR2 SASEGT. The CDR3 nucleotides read TGTGCCAGCAGGAGGCTAGCGGGGGCAGATACGCAGTATTTT. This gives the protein CASRRLAGADTQYF.

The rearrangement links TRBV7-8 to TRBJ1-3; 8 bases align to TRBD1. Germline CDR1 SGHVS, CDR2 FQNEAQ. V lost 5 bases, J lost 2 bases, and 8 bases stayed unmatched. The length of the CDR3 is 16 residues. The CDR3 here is CASSTSAQGAGNTIYF. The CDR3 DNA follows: TGTGCCAGCAGCACCAGCGCACAGGGGGCTGGAAACACCATATATTTT.

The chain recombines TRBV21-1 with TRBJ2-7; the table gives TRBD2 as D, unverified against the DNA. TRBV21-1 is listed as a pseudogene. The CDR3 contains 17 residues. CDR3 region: CASSLPPGLADPHEQYF. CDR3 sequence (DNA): TGTGCCAGCAGCCTACCCCCGGGACTAGCGGACCCCCACGAGCAGTACTTC.

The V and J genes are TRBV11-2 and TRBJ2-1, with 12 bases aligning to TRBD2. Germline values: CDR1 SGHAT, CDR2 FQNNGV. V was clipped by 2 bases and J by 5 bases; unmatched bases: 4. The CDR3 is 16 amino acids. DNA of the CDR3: TGTGCCAGCAGCTTAAATCTAGCGGGAGGGGACAATGAGCAGTTCTTC. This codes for CASSLNLAGGDNEQFF.

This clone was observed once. CDR3 loop: CASSLAGPRQNEQFF. The CDR3 DNA reads TGTGCCAGCAGTTTGGCGGGTCCGAGACAAAATGAGCAGTTCTTC. V and J are TRBV28 and TRBJ2-1; possible D gene TRBD2, 5 bases. Per germline, CDR1 MDHEN and CDR2 SYDVKM. Trimming pared 3 bases from V and 7 bases from J, leaving 16 bases between. This CDR3 contains 15 residues.

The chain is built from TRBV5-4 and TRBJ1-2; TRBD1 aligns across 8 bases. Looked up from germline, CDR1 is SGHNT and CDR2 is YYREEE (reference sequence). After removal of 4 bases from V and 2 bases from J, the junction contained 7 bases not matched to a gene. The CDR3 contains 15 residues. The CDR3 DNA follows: TGTGCCAGCAGCACGCACGACAGGGGAAACTATGGCTACACCTTC. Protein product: CASSTHDRGNYGYTF.

DNA of the CDR3: TGCGCCAGCGTGGGCAGGGGCGGCAAGGGACGCCTTGAGACCCAGTACTTC. Translating it yields CASVGRGGKGRLETQYF. The V gene is TRBV10-2, the J gene TRBJ2-5; possibly TRBD1 for D (6 bases). Between the trimmed V and J ends, which lost 8 bases and 5 bases, there was a span of 27 bases. There are 17 residues in the CDR3. The V gene's germline CDR1 is WSHSY and CDR2 SAAADI.

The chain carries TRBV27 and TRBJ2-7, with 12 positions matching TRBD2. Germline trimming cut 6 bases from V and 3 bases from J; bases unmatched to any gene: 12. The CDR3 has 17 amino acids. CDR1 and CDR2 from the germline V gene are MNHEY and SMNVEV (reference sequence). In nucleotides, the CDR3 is TGTGCCAGCAGACCGACCTGGCTAGCGGGAGGGTACTACGAGCAGTACTTC. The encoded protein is CASRPTWLAGGYYEQYF.

CDR3 sequence reads: CASSEARGRTQYF. As DNA, the CDR3 is TGTGCCAGCAGTGAAGCGCGGGGTCGGACCCAGTACTTC. The chain combines TRBV6-1 with TRBJ2-5, with D perhaps TRBD2 (6 bases). This CDR3 is 13 amino acids long. Per the germline V gene, CDR1 is MNHNS and CDR2 is SASEGT. Trimming stripped 0 bases from V and 7 bases from J, with 9 bases between.

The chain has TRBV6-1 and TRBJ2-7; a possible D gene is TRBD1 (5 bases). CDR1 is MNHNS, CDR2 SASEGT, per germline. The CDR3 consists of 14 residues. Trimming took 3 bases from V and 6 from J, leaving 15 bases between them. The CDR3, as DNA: TGTGCCAGCAGTGATGTGGCAGGGCTTTCCGAGCAGTACTTC. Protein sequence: CASSDVAGLSEQYF.

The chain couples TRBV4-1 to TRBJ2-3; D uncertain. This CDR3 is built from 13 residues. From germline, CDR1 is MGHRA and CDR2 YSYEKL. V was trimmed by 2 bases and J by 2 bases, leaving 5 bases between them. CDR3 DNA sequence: TGCGCCAGCAGCCAACGCTACACAGATACGCAGTATTTT. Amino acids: CASSQRYTDTQYF.

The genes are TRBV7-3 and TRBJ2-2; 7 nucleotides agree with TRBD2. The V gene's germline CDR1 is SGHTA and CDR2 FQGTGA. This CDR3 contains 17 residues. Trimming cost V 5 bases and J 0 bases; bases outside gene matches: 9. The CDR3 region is CASSPTSSGANTGELFF. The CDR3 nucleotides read TGTGCCAGCAGCCCCACATCTAGCGGCGCGAACACCGGGGAGCTGTTTTTT.

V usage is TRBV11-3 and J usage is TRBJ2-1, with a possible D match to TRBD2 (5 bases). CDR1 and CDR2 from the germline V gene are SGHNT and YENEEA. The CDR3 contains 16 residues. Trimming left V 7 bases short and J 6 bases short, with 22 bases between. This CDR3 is CASTLSAGKSPNEQFF. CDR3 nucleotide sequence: TGTGCCAGCACCCTTTCGGCGGGCAAGAGTCCCAATGAGCAGTTCTTC.

In DNA, the CDR3 is TGTGCCAGCAGTCGGGGACTAGCGAGCTACAATGAGCAGTTCTTC. Protein sequence: CASSRGLASYNEQFF. The chain uses TRBV6-5 and TRBJ2-1; 10 nucleotides align to TRBD2. The CDR3 sequence is 15 residues long. After removal of 5 bases from V and 3 bases from J, the junction contained 4 bases not matched to a gene. CDR1 MNHEY and CDR2 SVGAGI come from the germline V gene.

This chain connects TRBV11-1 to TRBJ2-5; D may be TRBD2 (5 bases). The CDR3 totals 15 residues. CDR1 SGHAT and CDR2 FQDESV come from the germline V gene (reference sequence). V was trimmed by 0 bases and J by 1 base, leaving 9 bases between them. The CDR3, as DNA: TGTGCCAGCAGCTTAGCGGTGGGGAGCCAAGAGACCCAGTACTTC. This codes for CASSLAVGSQETQYF.

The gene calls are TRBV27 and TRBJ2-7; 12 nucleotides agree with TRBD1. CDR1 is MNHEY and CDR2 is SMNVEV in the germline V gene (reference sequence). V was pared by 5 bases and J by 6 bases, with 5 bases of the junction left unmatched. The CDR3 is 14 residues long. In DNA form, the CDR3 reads TGTGCCAGCAGTGACCGGGACAGGGGGCCCGAGCAGTACTTC. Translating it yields CASSDRDRGPEQYF.

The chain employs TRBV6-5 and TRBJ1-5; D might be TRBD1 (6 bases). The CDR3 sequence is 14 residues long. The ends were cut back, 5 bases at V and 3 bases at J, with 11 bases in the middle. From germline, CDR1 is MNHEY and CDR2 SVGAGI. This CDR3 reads CASSNRDNNQPQHF. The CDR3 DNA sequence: TGTGCCAGCAGTAACCGGGACAACAATCAGCCCCAGCATTTT.

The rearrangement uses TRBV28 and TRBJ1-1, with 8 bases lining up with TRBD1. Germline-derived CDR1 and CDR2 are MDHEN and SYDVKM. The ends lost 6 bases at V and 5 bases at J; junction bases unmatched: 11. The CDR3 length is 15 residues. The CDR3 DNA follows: TGTGCCAGCAGCTACTCCGGGACAGGACAAACTGAAGCTTTCTTT. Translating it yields CASSYSGTGQTEAFF.

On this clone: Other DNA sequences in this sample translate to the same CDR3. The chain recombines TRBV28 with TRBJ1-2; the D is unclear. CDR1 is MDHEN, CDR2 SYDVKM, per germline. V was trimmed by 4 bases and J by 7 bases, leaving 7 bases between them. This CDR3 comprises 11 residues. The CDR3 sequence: CASSSTGGYTF. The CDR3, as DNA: TGTGCCAGCAGTTCGACGGGTGGCTACACCTTC.

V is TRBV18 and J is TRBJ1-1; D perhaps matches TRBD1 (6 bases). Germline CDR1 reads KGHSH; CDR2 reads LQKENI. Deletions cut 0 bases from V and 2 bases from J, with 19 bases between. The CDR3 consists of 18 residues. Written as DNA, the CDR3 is TGTGCCAGCTCACCACCGGGCCAGGGGAGTTACGTAAACACTGAAGCTTTCTTT. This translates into CASSPPGQGSYVNTEAFF.

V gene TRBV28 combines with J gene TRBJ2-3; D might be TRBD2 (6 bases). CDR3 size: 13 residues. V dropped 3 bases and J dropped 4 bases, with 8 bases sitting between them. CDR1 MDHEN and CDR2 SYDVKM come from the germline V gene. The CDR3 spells CASSFGSPDTQYF. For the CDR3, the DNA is TGTGCCAGCAGTTTCGGGAGCCCAGATACGCAGTATTTT.

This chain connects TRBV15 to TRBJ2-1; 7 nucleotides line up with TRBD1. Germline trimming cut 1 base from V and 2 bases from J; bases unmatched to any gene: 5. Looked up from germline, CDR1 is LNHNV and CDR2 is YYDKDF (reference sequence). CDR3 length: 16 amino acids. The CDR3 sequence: CATSRVPRGTYNEQFF. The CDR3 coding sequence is TGTGCCACCAGCAGAGTACCCAGGGGGACCTACAATGAGCAGTTCTTC.

CDR3 sequence: CATSRQGQAAQPQHF. In DNA form, the CDR3 reads TGTGCCACCAGCAGGCAGGGACAGGCGGCTCAGCCCCAGCATTTT. This chain links TRBV15 with TRBJ1-5; 8 bases line up with TRBD1. V dropped 3 bases and J dropped 6; count of bases not matched to a gene: 7. This CDR3 is 15 amino acids long. The germline CDR1 and CDR2 sequences are LNHNV and YYDKDF (reference sequence).

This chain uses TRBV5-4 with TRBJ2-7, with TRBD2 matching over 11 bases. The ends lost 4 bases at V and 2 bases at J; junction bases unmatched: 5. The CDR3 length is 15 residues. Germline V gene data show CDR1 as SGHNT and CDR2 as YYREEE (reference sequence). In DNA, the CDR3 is TGTGCCAGCAGCCCCACTAGCGGGAGTCCCTACGAGCAGTACTTC. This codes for CASSPTSGSPYEQYF.

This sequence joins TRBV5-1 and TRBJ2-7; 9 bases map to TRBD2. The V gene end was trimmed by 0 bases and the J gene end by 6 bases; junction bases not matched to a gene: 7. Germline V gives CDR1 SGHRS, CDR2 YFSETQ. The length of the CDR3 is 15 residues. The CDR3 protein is CASSLASGTLAEQYF. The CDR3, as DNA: TGCGCCAGCAGCTTGGCTAGCGGGACTCTAGCCGAGCAGTACTTC.

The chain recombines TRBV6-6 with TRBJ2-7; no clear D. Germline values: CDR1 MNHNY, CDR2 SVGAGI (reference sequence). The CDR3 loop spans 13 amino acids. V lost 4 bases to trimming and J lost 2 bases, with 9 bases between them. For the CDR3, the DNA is TGTGCCAGCAGTTTCGCAGGTACCTACGAGCAGTACTTC. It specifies CASSFAGTYEQYF.